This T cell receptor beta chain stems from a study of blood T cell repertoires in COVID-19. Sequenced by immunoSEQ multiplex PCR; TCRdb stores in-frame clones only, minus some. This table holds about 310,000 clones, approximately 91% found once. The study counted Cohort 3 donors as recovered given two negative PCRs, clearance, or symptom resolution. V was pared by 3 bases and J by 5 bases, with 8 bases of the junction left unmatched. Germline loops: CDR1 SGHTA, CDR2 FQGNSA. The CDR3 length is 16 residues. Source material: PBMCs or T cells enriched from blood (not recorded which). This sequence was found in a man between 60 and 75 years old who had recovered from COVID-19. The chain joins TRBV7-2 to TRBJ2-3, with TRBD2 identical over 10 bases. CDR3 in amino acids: CASSFQSSGSLDTQYF. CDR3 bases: TGTGCCAGCAGCTTCCAATCTAGCGGGAGCTTAGATACGCAGTATTTT.